The table lists the clone carrying this TCR beta chain with a few counts. Its antigen is not identified. The V gene's germline CDR1 is SGHRS and CDR2 YFSETQ. Trimming left V 6 bases short and J 8 bases short, with 23 bases between. The length of the CDR3 is 15 residues. Quantitative 5'-RACE was performed with molecular barcodes, and it yielded the TCR beta libraries. TCRdb reanalysed the 5' RACE reads using MiXCR and keeps one entry per CDR3 protein. This table has 400,000 or so distinct CDR3 sequences, approximately 26% appearing once. This sample is drawn from a study of CD8 T cells in ankylosing spondylitis. Study-wide results and caveats: Reportedly, matched ankylosing spondylitis synovial fluid was significantly enriched for disease-linked clones. Reactive arthritis synovial fluid and blood previously showed some of these motif variants. One TCR beta motif, made up of under ten highly homologous variants, appeared characteristic of ankylosing spondylitis blood. Those disease-linked clones were CD8+; they were also relatively rare in peripheral blood.

The sequencing input was blood, either unsorted or a sorted T cell fraction (not recorded which). This sequence joins TRBV5-1 and TRBJ1-2; TRBD1 is a possible D gene (5 bases). This clonotype was obtained from a male donor with ankylosing spondylitis. The CDR3 DNA follows: TGCGCCAGCACGTGGACGGCGGGGCGAGTAGAAGGCTACACCTTC. It encodes CASTWTAGRVEGYTF.